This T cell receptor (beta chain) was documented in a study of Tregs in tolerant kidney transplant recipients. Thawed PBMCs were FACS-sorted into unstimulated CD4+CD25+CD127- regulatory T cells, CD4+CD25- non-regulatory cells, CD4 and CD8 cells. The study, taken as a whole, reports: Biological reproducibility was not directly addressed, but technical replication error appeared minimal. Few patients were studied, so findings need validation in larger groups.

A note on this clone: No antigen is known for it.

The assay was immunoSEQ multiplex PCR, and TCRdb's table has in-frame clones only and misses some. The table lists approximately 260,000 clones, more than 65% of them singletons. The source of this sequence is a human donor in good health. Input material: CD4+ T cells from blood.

The CDR3 region is CASSTRFGQFF. As DNA, the CDR3 is TGTGCCAGTAGTACTAGATTCGGGCAGTTCTTC. This sequence joins TRBV2 and TRBJ2-1; maybe TRBD2 (5 bases). The CDR3 spans 11 residues. The V end was cut by 9 bases, the J end by 12 bases, with 15 bases between. Germline CDR1 and CDR2: SNHLY and FYNNEI.